Listed here is a single T cell receptor beta chain. This sample stems from a study of blood T cell repertoires in COVID-19. Germline V CDR1 and CDR2: LGHNA, YSLEER. This CDR3 is built from 15 residues. V was clipped by 0 bases and J by 1 base, with 7 bases between them. Repertoires were generated with immunoSEQ multiplex PCR, while TCRdb's copy carries only in-frame clones and drops some. There are some 97,000 clones in the sample; 75% to 95% occur only once, and around 5% lies in the top ten. This clonotype originated in a middle-aged man with acute or convalescent COVID-19. The sequencing input was peripheral blood. The gene calls are TRBV4-3 and TRBJ1-5; D gene unclear. The CDR3 bases are TGCGCCAGCAGCCAAGATAATGGCAGCAATCAGCCCCAGCATTTT. Translated: CASSQDNGSNQPQHF.